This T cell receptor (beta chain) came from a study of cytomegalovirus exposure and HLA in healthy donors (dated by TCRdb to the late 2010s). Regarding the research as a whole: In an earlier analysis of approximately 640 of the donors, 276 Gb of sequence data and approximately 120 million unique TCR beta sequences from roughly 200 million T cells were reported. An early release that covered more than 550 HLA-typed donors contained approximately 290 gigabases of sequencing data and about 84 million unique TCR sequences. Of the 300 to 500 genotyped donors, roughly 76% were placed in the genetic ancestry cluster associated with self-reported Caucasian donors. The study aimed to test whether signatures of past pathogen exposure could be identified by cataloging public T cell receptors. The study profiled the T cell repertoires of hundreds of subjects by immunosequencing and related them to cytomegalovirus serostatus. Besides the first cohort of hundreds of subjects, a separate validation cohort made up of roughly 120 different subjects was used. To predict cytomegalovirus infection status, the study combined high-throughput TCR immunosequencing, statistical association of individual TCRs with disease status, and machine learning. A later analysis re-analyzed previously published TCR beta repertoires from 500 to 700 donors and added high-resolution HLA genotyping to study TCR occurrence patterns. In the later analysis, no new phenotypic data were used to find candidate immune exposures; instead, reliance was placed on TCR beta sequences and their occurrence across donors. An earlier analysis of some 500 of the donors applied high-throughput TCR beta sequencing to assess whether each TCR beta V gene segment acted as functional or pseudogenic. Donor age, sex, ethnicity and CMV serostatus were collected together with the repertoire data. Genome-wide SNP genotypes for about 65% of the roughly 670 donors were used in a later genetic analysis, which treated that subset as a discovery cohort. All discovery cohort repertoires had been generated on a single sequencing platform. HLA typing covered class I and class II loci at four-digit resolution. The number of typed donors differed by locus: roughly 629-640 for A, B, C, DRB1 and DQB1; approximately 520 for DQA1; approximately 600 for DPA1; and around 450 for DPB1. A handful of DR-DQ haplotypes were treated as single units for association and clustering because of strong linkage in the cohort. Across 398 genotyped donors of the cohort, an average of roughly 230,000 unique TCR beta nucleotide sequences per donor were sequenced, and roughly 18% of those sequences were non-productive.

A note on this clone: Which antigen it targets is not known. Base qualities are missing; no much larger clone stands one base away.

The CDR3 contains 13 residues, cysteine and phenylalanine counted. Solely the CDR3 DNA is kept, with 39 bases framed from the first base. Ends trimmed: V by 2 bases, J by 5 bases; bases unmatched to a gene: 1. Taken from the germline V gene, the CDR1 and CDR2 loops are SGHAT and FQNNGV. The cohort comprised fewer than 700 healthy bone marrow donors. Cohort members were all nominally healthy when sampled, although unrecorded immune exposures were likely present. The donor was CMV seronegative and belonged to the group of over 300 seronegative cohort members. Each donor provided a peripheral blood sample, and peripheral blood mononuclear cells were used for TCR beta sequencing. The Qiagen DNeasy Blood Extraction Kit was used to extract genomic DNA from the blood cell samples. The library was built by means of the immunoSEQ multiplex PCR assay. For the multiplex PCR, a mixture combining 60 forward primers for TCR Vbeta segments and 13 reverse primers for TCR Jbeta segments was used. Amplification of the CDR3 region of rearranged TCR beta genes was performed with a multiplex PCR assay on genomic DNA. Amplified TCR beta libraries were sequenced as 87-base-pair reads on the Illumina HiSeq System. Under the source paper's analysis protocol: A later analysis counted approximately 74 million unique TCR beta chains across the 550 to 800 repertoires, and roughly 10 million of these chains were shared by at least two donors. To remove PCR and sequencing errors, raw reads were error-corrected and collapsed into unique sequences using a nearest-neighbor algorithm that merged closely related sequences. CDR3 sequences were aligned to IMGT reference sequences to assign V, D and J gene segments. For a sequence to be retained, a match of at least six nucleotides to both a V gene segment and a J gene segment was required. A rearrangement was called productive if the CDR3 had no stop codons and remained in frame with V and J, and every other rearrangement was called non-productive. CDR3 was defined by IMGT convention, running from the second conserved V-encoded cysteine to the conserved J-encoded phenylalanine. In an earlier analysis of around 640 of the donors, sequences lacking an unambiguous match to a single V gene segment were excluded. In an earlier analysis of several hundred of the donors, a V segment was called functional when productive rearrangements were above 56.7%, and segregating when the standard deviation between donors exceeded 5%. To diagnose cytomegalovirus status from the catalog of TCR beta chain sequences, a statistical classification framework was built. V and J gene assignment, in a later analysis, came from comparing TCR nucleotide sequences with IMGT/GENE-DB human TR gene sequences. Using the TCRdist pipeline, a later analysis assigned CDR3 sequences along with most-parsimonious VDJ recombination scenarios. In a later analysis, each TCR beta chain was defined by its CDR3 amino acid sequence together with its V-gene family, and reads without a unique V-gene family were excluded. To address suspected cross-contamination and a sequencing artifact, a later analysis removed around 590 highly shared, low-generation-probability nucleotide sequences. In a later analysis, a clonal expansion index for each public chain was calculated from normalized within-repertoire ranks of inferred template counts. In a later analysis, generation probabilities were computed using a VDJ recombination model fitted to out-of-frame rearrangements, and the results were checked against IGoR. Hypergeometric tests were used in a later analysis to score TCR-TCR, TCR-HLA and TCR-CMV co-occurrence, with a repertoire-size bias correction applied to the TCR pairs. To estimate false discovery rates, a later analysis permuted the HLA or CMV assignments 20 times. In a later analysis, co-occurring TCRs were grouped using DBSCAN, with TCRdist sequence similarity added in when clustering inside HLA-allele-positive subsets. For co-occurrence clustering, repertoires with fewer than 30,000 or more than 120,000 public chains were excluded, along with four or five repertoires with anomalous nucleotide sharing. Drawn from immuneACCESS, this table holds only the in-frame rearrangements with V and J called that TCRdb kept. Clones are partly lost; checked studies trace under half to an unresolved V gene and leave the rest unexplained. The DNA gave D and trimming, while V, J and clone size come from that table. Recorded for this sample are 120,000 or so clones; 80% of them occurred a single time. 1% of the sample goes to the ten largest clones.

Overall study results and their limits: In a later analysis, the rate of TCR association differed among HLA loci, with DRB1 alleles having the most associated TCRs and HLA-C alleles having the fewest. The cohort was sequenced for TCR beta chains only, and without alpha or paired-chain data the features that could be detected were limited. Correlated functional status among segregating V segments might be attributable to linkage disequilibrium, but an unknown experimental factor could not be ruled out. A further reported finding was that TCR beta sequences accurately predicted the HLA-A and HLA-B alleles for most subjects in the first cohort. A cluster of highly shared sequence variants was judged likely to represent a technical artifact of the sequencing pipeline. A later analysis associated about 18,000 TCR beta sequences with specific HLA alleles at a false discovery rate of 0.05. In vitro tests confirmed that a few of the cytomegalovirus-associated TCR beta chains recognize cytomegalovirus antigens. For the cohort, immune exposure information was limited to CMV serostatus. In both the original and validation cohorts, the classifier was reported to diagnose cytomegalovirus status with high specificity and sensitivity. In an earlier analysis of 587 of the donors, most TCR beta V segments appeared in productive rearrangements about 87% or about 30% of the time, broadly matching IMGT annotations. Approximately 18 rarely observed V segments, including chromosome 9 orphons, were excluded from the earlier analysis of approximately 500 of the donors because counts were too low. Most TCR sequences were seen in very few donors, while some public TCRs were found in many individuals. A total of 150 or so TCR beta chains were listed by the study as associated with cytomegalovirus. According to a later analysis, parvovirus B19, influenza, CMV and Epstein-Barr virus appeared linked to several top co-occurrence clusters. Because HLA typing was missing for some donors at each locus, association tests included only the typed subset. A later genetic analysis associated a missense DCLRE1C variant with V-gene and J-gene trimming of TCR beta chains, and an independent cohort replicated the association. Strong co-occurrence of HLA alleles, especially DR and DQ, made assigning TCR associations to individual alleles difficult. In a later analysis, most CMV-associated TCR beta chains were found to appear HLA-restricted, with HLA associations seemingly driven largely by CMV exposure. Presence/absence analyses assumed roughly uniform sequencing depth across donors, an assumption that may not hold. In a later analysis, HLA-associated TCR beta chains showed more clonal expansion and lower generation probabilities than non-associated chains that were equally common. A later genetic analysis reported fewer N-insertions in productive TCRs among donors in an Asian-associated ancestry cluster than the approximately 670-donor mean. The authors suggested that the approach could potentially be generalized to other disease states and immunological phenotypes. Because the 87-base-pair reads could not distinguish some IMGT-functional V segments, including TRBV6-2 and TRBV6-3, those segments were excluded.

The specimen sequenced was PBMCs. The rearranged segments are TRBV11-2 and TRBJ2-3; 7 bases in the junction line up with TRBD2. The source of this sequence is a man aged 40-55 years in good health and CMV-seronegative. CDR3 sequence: CASSLSGGDTQYF. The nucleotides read TGTGCCAGCAGCTTATCGGGAGGAGATACGCAGTATTTT.